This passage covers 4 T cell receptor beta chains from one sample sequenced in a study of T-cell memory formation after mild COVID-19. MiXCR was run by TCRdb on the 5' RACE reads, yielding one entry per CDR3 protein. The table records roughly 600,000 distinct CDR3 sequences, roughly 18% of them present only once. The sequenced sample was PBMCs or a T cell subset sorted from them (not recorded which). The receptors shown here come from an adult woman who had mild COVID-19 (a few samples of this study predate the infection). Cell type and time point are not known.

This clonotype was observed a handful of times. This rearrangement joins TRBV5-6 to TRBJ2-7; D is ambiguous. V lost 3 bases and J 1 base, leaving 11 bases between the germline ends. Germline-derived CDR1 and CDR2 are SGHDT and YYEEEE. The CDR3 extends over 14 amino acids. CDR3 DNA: TGTGCCAGCAGCTCACGGACGGATTCCTACGAGCAGTACTTC. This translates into CASSSRTDSYEQYF.

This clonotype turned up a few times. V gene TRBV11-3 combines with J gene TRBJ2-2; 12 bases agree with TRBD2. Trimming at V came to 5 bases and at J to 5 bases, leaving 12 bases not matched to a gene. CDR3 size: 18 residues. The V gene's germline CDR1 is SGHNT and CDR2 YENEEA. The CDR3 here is CASSPTITLAGGTGELFF. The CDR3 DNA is TGTGCCAGCAGCCCGACTATAACACTAGCGGGAGGAACCGGGGAGCTGTTTTTT.

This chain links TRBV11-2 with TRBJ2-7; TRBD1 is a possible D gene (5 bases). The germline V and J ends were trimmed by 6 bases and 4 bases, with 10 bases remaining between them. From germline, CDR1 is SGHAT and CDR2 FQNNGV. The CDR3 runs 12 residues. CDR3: CASSFKGYEQYF. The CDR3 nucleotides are TGTGCCAGCAGTTTTAAGGGGTACGAGCAGTACTTC. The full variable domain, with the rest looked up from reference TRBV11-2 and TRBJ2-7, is EAGVAQSPRYKIIEKRQSVAFWCNPISGHATLYWYQQILGQGPKLLIQFQNNGVVDDSQLPKDRFSAERLKGVDSTLKIQPAKLEDSAVYLCASSFKGYEQYFGPGTRLTVT.

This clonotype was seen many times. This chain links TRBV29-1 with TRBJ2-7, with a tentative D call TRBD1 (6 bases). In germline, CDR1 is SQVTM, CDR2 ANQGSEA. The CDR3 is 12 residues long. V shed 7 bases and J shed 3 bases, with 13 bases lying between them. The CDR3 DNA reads TGCAGCGCTACCGGGACAAGCTACGAGCAGTACTTC. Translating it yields CSATGTSYEQYF.